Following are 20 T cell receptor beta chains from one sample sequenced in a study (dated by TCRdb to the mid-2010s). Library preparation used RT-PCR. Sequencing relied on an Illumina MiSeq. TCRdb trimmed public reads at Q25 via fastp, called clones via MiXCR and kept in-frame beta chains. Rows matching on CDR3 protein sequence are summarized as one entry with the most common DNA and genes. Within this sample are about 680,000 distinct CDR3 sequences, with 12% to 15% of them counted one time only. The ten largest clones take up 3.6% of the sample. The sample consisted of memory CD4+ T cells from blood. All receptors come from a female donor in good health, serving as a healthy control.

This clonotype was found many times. CDR3 loop: CASSLDGGTNYGYTF. The CDR3 DNA sequence: TGTGCCAGCAGCTTAGATGGCGGAACTAACTATGGCTACACCTTC. The V call is TRBV7-3, the J call TRBJ1-2; D call uncertain. The CDR3 loop spans 15 amino acids. The germline V gene encodes CDR1 SGHTA and CDR2 FQGTGA. Trimming removed 2 bases from V and 0 bases from J, with 10 bases in between.

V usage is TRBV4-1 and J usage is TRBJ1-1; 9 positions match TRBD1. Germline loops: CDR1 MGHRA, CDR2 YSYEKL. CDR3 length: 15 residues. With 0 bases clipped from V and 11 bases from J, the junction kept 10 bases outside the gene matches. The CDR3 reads CASSQDATGGFGAFF. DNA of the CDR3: TGCGCCAGCAGCCAAGATGCGACAGGGGGTTTTGGGGCTTTCTTT.

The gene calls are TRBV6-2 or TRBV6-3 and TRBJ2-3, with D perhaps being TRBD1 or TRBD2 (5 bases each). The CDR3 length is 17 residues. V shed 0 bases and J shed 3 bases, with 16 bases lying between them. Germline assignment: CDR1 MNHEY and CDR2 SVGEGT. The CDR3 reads CASSYSPSAGATDTQYF. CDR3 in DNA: TGTGCCAGCAGTTACTCACCGTCGGCCGGGGCGACAGATACGCAGTATTTT.

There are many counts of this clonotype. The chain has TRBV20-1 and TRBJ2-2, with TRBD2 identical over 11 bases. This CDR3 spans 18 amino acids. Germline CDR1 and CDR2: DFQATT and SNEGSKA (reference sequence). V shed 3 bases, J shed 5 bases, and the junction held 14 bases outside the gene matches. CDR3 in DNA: TGCAGTGCTAGTGCCCTAGTAGCGGGAGGGCCGGGAACCGGGGAGCTGTTTTTT. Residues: CSASALVAGGPGTGELFF.

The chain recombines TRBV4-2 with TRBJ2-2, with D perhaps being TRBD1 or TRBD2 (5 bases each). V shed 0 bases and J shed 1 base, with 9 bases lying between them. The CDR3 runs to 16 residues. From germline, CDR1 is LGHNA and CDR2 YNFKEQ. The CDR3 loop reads CASSQEGTRNTGELFF. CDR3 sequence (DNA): TGTGCCAGCAGCCAAGAGGGGACCAGGAACACCGGGGAGCTGTTTTTT.

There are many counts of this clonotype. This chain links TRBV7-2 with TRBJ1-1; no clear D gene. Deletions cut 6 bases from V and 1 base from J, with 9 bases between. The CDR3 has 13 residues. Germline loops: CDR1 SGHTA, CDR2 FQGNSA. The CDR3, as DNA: TGTGCCAGCAGTTTTCAAAAGAACACTGAAGCTTTCTTT. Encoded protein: CASSFQKNTEAFF.

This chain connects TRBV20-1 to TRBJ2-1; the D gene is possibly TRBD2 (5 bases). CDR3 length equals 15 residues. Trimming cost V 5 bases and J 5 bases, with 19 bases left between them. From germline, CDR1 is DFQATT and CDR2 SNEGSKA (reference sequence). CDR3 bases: TGCAGTGCTCTGCGGTGGGGAGTTGGGGACAATGAGCAGTTCTTC. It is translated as CSALRWGVGDNEQFF.

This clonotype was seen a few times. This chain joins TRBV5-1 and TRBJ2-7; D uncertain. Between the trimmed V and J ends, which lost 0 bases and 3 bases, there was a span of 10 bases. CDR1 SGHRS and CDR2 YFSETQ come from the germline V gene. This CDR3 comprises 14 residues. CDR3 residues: CASSLDGPDYEQYF. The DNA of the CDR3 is TGCGCCAGCAGCTTGGACGGGCCAGACTACGAGCAGTACTTC.

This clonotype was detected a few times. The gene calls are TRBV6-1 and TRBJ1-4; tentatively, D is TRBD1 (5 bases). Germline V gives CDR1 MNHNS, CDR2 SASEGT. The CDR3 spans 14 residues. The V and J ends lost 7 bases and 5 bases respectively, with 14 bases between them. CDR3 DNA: TGTGCCAGCACCCCAGGTGGGGGAAATGAAAAACTGTTTTTT. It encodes CASTPGGGNEKLFF.

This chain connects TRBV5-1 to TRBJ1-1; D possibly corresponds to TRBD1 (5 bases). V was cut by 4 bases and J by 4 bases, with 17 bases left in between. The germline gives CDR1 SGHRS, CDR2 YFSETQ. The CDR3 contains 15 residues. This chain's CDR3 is CASSPAGAGGTEAFF. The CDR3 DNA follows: TGCGCCAGCAGCCCTGCCGGGGCCGGGGGCACTGAAGCTTTCTTT.

CDR3 DNA: TGTGCCAGCGGACCCGGGAATCAAGAGACCCAGTACTTC. As protein: CASGPGNQETQYF. The chain carries TRBV5-4 and TRBJ2-5; D perhaps matches TRBD2 (5 bases). The germline V gene has CDR1 SGHNT and CDR2 YYREEE (reference sequence). The CDR3 has 13 residues. Trimming removed 7 bases from V and 2 bases from J, with 12 bases in between. The full variable domain, its missing parts supplied by reference TRBV5-4 and TRBJ2-5, is ETGVTQSPTHLIKTRGQQVTLRCSSQSGHNTVSWYQQALGQGPQFIFQYYREEENGRGNFPPRFSGLQFPNYSSELNVNALELDDSALYLCASGPGNQETQYFGPGTRLLVL.

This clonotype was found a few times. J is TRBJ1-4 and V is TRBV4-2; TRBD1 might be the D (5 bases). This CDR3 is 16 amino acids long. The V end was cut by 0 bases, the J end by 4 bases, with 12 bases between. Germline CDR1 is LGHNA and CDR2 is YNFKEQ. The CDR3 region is CASSQDFDSLNEKLFF. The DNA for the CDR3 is TGTGCCAGCAGCCAAGATTTCGACAGCCTTAATGAAAAACTGTTTTTT.

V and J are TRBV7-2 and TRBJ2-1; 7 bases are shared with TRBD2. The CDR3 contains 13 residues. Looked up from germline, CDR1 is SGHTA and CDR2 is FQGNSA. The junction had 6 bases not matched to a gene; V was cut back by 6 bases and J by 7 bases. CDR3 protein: CASRSSGVNEQFF. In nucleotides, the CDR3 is TGTGCCAGCAGGTCTAGCGGAGTTAATGAGCAGTTCTTC.

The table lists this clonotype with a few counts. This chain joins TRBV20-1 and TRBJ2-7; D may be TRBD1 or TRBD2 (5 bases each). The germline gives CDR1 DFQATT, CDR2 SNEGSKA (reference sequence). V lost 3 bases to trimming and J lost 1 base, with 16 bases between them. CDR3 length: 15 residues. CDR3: CSARVVGWGSYEQYF. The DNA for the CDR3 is TGCAGTGCTAGGGTGGTAGGCTGGGGGTCCTACGAGCAGTACTTC.

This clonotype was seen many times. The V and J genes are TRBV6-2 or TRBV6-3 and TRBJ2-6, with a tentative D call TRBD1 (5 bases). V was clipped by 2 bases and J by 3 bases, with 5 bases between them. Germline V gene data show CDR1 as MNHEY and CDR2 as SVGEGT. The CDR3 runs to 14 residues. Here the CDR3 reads CASSYRGGANVLTF. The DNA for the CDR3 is TGTGCCAGCAGTTACAGGGGTGGGGCCAACGTCCTGACTTTC.

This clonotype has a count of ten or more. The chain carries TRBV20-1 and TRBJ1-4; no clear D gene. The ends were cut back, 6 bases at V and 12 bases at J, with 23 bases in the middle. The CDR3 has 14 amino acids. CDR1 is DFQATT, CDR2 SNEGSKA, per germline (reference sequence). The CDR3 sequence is CSAATTERQFELFF. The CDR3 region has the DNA TGCAGTGCGGCAACGACCGAGCGTCAATTTGAACTGTTTTTT.

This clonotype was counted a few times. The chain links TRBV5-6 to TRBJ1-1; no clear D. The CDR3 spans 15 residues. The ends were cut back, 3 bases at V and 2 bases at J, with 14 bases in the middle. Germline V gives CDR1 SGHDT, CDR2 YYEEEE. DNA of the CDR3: TGTGCCAGCAGCTCCCAGCGGGTCTTTAACACTGAAGCTTTCTTT. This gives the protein CASSSQRVFNTEAFF. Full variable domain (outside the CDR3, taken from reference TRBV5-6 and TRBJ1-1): DAGVTQSPTHLIKTRGQQVTLRCSPKSGHDTVSWYQQALGQGPQFIFQYYEEEERQRGNFPDRFSGHQFPNYSSELNVNALLLGDSALYLCASSSQRVFNTEAFFGQGTRLTVV.

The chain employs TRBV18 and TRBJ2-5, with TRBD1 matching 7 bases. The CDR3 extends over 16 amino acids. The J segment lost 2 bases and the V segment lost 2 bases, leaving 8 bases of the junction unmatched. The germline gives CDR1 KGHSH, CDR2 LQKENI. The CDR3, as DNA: TGTGCCAGCTCACCATGGACAGGCGACCTTCAAGAGACCCAGTACTTC. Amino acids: CASSPWTGDLQETQYF.

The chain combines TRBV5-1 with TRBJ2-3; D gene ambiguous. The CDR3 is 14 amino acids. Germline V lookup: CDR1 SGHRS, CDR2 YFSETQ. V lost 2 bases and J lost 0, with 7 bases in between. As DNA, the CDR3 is TGCGCCAGCAGCTTACCGGACAGCACAGATACGCAGTATTTT. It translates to CASSLPDSTDTQYF.

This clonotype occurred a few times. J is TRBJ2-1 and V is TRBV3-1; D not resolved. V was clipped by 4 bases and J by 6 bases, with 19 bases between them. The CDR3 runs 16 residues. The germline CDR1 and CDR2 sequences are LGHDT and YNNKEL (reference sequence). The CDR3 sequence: CASSPRNSPSRNEQFF. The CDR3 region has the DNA TGTGCCAGCAGCCCTAGAAATTCTCCTTCACGCAATGAGCAGTTCTTC.